This T cell receptor beta chain is from a study of blood T cell repertoires in COVID-19. Across the study: There were acute and convalescent COVID-19 samples, and they came from the United States, Italy and Spain. Sources were T cells, B-cell-depleted T cells, or PBMCs; the material itself was cDNA or gDNA.

V gave up 3 bases and J gave up 2 bases, with 5 bases separating them. This CDR3 region has 13 residues. This clone was detected only once. As handled by the study authors: Reference gene primers were amplified, and this amplification served to estimate nucleated cell counts. Profiling relied on immunoSEQ multiplex PCR, and the TCRdb table lists in-frame clones only, not all of them. The V and J calls and clone size were taken over from that table, and D and trimming were inferred from the DNA. Of a few hundred thousand clones listed, around four fifths are singletons. V gene TRBV12-3 or TRBV12-4 combines with J gene TRBJ1-3; D unresolved. This receptor was obtained from a man aged 60 to 69 who had recovered from COVID-19. Sequencing input: peripheral blood. In DNA, the CDR3 is TGTGCCAGCAGTTTGAGCCCTGGAAACACCATATATTTT. Translating it yields CASSLSPGNTIYF.